This T cell receptor (beta chain) was documented in a study of cytomegalovirus exposure and HLA in healthy donors. V dropped 0 bases and J dropped 5 bases, with 10 bases sitting between them. The CDR3 loop spans 15 amino acids. CDR1 PRHDT and CDR2 FYEKMQ come from the germline V gene (reference sequence). PCR employed 60 Vbeta and 13 Jbeta primers. Assay: immunoSEQ multiplex PCR; the TCRdb copy retains only in-frame clones and omits some. The sample has 150,000 to 200,000 clones; around 80% are singletons. This clone was counted once. What it binds is unknown. Notes on the study in general: What TCR beta sequences reportedly achieved was accurate prediction of HLA-A and HLA-B alleles in most subjects.

The source is a man aged 35-49 years in good health and CMV-seronegative. The specimen was PBMCs. The V call is TRBV13, the J call TRBJ1-4; D is possibly TRBD1 (5 bases). This chain's CDR3 is CASSLGGRANEKLFF. CDR3 nucleotide sequence: TGTGCCAGCAGCTTAGGGGGCAGGGCAAATGAAAAACTGTTTTTT.